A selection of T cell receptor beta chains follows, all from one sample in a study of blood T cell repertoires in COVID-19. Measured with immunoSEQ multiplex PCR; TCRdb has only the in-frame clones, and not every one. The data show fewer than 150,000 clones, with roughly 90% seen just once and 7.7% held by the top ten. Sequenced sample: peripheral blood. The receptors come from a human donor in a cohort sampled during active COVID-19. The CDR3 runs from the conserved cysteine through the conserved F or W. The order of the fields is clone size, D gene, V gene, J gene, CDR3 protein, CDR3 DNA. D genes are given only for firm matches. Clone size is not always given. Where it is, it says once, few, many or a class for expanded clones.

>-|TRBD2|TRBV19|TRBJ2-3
CASSIGAGAADTQYF
TGTGCCAGTAGTATAGGGGCGGGAGCGGCAGATACGCAGTATTTT
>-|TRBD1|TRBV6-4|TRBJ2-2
CASSGQGNTGELFF
TGTGCCAGCAGTGGACAGGGAAACACCGGGGAGCTGTTTTTT
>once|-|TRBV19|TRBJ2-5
CASSTGEETQYF
TGTGCCAGTAGTACCGGGGAAGAGACCCAGTACTTC
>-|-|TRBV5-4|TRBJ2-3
CASSLLAGRFRADTQYF
TGTGCCAGCAGCTTGTTGGCAGGGAGGTTTCGCGCAGATACGCAGTATTTT
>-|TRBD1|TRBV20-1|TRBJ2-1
CSASGQDEQFF
TGCAGTGCTTCAGGACAGGATGAGCAGTTCTTC
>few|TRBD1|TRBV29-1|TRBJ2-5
CSARDRVSETQYF
TGCAGCGCTCGGGACAGGGTTAGCGAGACCCAGTACTTC
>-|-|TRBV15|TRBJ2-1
CATSRVLQGSYEQFF
TGTGCCACCAGCAGAGTTTTGCAGGGGTCCTATGAGCAGTTCTTC
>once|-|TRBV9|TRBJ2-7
CGGRADEQYF
TGTGGAGGGCGGGCGGACGAGCAGTACTTC
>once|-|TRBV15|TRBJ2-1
CATSREQVNEQFF
TGTGCCACCAGCAGAGAGCAGGTGAATGAGCAGTTCTTC
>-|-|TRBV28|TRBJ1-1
CASSFAPGGNTEAFF
TGTGCCAGCAGTTTCGCTCCGGGTGGCAACACTGAAGCTTTCTTT
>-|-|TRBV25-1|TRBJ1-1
CASRQSWGLSTEAFF
TGTGCCAGCAGACAAAGCTGGGGGCTTAGCACTGAAGCTTTCTTT
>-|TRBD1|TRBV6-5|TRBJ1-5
CASSPTGGAGQPQHF
TGTGCCAGCAGCCCGACAGGGGGCGCGGGTCAGCCCCAGCATTTT
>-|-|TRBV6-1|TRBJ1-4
CASSGVQAATNEKLFF
TGTGCCAGCAGTGGCGTACAGGCTGCAACTAATGAAAAACTGTTTTTT
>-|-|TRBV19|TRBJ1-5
CASSIVVSPGMAQHF
TGTGCCAGTAGTATAGTAGTGTCCCCCGGTATGGCCCAGCATTTT
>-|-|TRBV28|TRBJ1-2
CASSLNRRNYGYTF
TGTGCCAGCAGTTTAAACAGAAGAAACTATGGCTACACCTTC
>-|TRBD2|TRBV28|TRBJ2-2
CASSSGGAGGELFF
TGTGCCAGCAGTAGCGGGGGGGCCGGCGGGGAGCTGTTTTTT
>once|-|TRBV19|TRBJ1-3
CASMTQSSGNTIYF
TGTGCCAGTATGACACAGTCTTCTGGAAACACCATATATTTT
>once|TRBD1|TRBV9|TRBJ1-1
CASSPQTGSTEAFF
TGTGCCAGCAGCCCCCAGACAGGGTCCACTGAAGCTTTCTTT
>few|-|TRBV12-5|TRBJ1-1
CASGPGIGAFF
TGTGCTAGTGGACCAGGGATCGGAGCTTTCTTT
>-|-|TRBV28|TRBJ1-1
CASSSATGPNTEAFF
TGTGCCAGCAGTTCGGCCACAGGACCAAACACTGAAGCTTTCTTT
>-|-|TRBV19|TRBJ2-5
CASSISSQETQYF
TGTGCCAGTAGTATATCGTCCCAAGAGACCCAGTACTTC
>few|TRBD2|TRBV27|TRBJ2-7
CASSFRAGRTYEQYF
TGTGCCAGCAGTTTCAGAGCGGGAAGAACCTACGAGCAGTACTTC
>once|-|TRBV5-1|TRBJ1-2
CASSPPLENYGYTF
TGCGCCAGCAGCCCACCGTTGGAGAACTATGGCTACACCTTC
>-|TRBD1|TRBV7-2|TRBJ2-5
CASSRLGQGQETQYF
TGTGCCAGCAGCCGCTTGGGACAGGGACAAGAGACCCAGTACTTC
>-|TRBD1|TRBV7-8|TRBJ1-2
CASSSTQGVNGYTF
TGTGCCAGCAGCTCAACACAGGGGGTCAATGGCTACACCTTC
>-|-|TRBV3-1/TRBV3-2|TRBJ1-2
CASSQEQGSVYGYTF
TGTGCCAGCAGCCAAGAACAGGGTAGTGTCTATGGCTACACCTTC
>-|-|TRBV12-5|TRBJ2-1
CASGSDKSSYNEQFF
TGTGCTAGTGGCTCAGACAAGAGCTCCTACAATGAGCAGTTCTTC
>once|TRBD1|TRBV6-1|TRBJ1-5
CASSEGTGGNQPQHF
TGTGCCAGCAGTGAAGGGACAGGGGGCAATCAGCCCCAGCATTTT
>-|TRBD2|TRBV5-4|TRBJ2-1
CASSPRFTSGGAVGFF
TGTGCCAGCAGCCCTAGATTCACTAGCGGGGGGGCCGTAGGGTTCTTC
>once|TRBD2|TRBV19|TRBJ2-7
CASSISGRAYEQYF
TGTGCCAGTAGTATAAGCGGGAGGGCCTACGAGCAGTACTTC
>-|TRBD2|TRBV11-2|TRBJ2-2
CASSGALAGGRSGELFF
TGTGCCAGCAGCGGTGCACTAGCGGGGGGGCGGAGCGGGGAGCTGTTTTTT
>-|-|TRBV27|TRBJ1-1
CASSSPRDKNTEAFF
TGTGCCAGCAGCTCTCCCCGGGACAAGAACACTGAAGCTTTCTTT
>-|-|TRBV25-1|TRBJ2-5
CASSTLAGRQETQYF
TGTGCCAGCAGTACCCTCGCGGGGAGGCAAGAGACCCAGTACTTC
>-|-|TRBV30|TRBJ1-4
CACHREKAGKKLFF
TGTGCCTGCCACAGGGAAAAGGCTGGGAAAAAACTGTTTTTT
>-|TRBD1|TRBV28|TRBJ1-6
CASSPGQINNSPLHF
TGTGCCAGCAGCCCGGGACAGATAAATAATTCACCCCTCCACTTT
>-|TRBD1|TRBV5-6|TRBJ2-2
CASSLVGGPNTGELFF
TGTGCCAGCAGCTTGGTAGGGGGCCCTAACACCGGGGAGCTGTTTTTT
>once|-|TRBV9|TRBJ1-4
CASSAGDYNEKLFF
TGTGCCAGCAGCGCGGGCGACTATAATGAAAAACTGTTTTTT
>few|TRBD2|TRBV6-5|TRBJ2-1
CACSRREAYNEQFF
TGTGCCTGTAGCAGACGGGAGGCCTACAATGAGCAGTTCTTC
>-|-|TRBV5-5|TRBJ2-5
CASSLAKRPETQYF
TGTGCCAGCAGCTTGGCCAAGCGACCGGAGACCCAGTACTTC
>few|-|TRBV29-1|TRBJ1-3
CSVDTGGNTIYF
TGCAGCGTAGATACAGGGGGAAACACCATATATTTT
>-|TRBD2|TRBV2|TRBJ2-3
CATAFGTSIDTQYF
TGTGCCACTGCCTTTGGGACTAGTATCGATACGCAGTATTTT
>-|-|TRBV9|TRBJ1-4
CASSVGHAASLEKLFF
TGTGCCAGCAGCGTAGGACACGCCGCCTCTCTCGAAAAACTGTTTTTT